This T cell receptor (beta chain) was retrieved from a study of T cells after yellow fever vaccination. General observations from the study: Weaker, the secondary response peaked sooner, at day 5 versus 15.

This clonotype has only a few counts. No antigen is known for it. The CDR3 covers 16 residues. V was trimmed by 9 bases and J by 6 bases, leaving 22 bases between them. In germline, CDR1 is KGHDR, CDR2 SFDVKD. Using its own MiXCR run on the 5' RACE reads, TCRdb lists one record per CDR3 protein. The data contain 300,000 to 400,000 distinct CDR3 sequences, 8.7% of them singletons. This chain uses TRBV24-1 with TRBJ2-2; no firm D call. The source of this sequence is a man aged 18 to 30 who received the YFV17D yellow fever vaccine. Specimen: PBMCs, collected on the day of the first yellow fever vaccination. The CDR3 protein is CATAPGVDGEPGELFF. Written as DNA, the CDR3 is TGTGCCACCGCGCCAGGCGTCGACGGAGAACCCGGGGAGCTGTTTTTT.